The 9 T cell receptor beta chains below come from one sample, sequenced in a study of low-dose radiotherapy and immunotherapy resistance in tumors. First-strand cDNA used TRAV- and TRBV-specific primers, covering alpha and beta chains. With a constant-region primer and a V-primer adapter, TCRs were subjected to 20 to 25 PCR cycles of amplification. One entry per CDR3 protein results from TCRdb running MiXCR on the reads. The repertoire holds roughly 10,000 distinct CDR3 sequences, with about 62% as singletons. These receptors were obtained from a human donor with advanced metastatic prostate, ovarian, gallbladder or colorectal cancer (not recorded which). This table probably holds off-target reads from a library built for another chain.

The chain is built from TRBV7-9 and TRBJ2-3, with D unclear. Germline CDR1 and CDR2: SEHNR and FQNEAQ (reference sequence). The V end was cut by 5 bases, the J end by 5 bases, with 5 bases between. CDR3 length: 11 residues. CDR3 DNA sequence: TGTGCCAGCAGCCAAGGAGATACGCAGTATTTT. Translation gives CASSQGDTQYF.

The sample holds a few counts of this clonotype. J is TRBJ1-4 and V is TRBV4-2, with TRBD1 matching over 8 bases. The CDR3 is made up of 17 amino acids. Looked up from germline, CDR1 is LGHNA and CDR2 is YNFKEQ. The V gene end was trimmed by 2 bases and the J gene end by 6 bases; junction bases not matched to a gene: 11. The CDR3 loop is CASSQTNQGAFDEKLFF. The CDR3 DNA is TGTGCCAGCAGCCAAACCAATCAGGGGGCCTTCGATGAAAAACTGTTTTTT.

The chain joins TRBV11-2 to TRBJ2-1, with D perhaps assigned TRBD1 or TRBD2 (6 bases each). This CDR3 spans 13 amino acids. The germline V gene has CDR1 SGHAT and CDR2 FQNNGV. The ends were cut back, 0 bases at V and 10 bases at J, with 10 bases in the middle. The CDR3 nucleotides read TGTGCCAGCAGCTTAGATCTAGGGGGGGAGCAGTTCTTC. It specifies CASSLDLGGEQFF.

The gene calls are TRBV12-3 or TRBV12-4 and TRBJ2-3; the D call may be TRBD1 or TRBD2 (8 bases each). This CDR3 is 16 amino acids long. V was cut by 5 bases and J by 2 bases, with 17 bases left in between. CDR3 sequence reads: CASSRGGDRTTDTQYF. In nucleotides, the CDR3 is TGTGCCAGCAGTCGGGGGGGGGACAGGACCACAGATACGCAGTATTTT.

The rearrangement joins TRBV18 to TRBJ2-6, with D unclear. Germline CDR1 and CDR2: KGHSH and LQKENI. This CDR3 spans 12 amino acids. With 2 bases removed from V and 14 bases from J, the gap between germline ends came to 10 bases. The CDR3 coding sequence is TGTGCCAGCTCACCAGACCGGTCTTTCCTGACTTTC. Its protein product is CASSPDRSFLTF.

The J gene is TRBJ2-3, the V gene TRBV5-1; the D call may be TRBD1 or TRBD2 (5 bases each). The CDR3 covers 15 residues. Trimming took 4 bases from V and 3 from J, leaving 15 bases between them. Germline CDR1 and CDR2: SGHRS and YFSETQ. CDR3 nucleotides: TGCGCCAGCAGCGTGGACACTCGAGGGACAGATACGCAGTATTTT. Protein product: CASSVDTRGTDTQYF.

The CDR3 here is CASSLAGQRYEQYF. The CDR3 DNA follows: TGCGCCAGCAGCTTAGCGGGACAGCGCTACGAGCAGTACTTC. This chain links TRBV5-1 with TRBJ2-7; D may correspond to TRBD1 or TRBD2 (7 bases each). This CDR3 contains 14 residues. Germline V CDR1 and CDR2: SGHRS, YFSETQ. V gave up 2 bases and J gave up 3 bases, with 12 bases separating them.

The chain combines TRBV12-3 or TRBV12-4 with TRBJ2-5, with a possible D match to TRBD2 (5 bases). Trimming took 4 bases from V and 1 from J, leaving 7 bases between them. The CDR3 is made up of 13 amino acids. The CDR3 here is CASSWESQETQYF. The CDR3 DNA sequence: TGTGCCAGCAGTTGGGAGTCCCAAGAGACCCAGTACTTC.

This chain uses TRBV24-1 with TRBJ2-5; 8 nucleotides agree with TRBD1. Trimming took 3 bases from V and 5 from J; bases not matched to a gene: 4. The CDR3 has 14 amino acids. The germline CDR1 and CDR2 sequences are KGHDR and SFDVKD. In nucleotides, the CDR3 is TGTGCCACCAGTGATCCAGGGGGCGCGGAGACCCAGTACTTC. This codes for CATSDPGGAETQYF.